The rows below give T cell receptor beta chains drawn from one sample of a study of blood T cell repertoires in COVID-19. Repertoires were generated with immunoSEQ multiplex PCR, while TCRdb's copy carries only in-frame clones and drops some. The data show about 180,000 clones, 80% to 90% seen once. Material: PBMCs or T cells enriched from blood (not recorded which). The receptors shown here come from a woman younger than 30 who had recovered from COVID-19. CDR3s leave out the opening cysteine and the closing phenylalanine or tryptophan. The D gene is left open where the match is weak.

d_call v_call cdr3_aa
TRBD2 TRBV7-2 ASSFGTSGGLDTQY
. TRBV7-8 ASSLMGSGSGNTIY
. TRBV20-1 SAAGNNEQF
. TRBV3-1/TRBV3-2 ASSQDIASSETQY
TRBD2 TRBV7-2 ASSVAGITDTQY
. TRBV5-1 ASSLESNTLYEQY
. TRBV6-1 ASSEWQSPYEQY
. TRBV7-2 ASSFAGPNTEAF
TRBD2 TRBV7-9 ASSSPGGRFPDTQY
. TRBV30 AWRRGIYEQY
TRBD1 TRBV7-3 ASSSDRLYNEQF
. TRBV28 ASTQMPQNIQY
. TRBV27 ASSYGVNTEAF
. TRBV29-1 SAAIQEGYT
. TRBV28 ASSPYRGGTGELF
. TRBV5-4 ASTTNRAGLQETQY
. TRBV7-2 ASSLEIAGNQPQH
. TRBV7-2 ASSLGRGVNTEAF
. TRBV30 AWSNLATRSYNEQF
. TRBV24-1 ATSPLEANQPQH
. TRBV5-1 ASSELQETQY
. TRBV11-1 ASSPDNSGNTIY
TRBD1 TRBV29-1 SVVGGTGNTGELF
. TRBV9 ASTTRTDNTEAF
. TRBV11-1 ASSLGGNYGYT
. TRBV18 ASSARNGGSTDTQY
. TRBV11-2 ASSLVQGNTEAF
. TRBV28 ASSLTLSSSPLH
. TRBV4-2 ASSQEGGQGRKAQH